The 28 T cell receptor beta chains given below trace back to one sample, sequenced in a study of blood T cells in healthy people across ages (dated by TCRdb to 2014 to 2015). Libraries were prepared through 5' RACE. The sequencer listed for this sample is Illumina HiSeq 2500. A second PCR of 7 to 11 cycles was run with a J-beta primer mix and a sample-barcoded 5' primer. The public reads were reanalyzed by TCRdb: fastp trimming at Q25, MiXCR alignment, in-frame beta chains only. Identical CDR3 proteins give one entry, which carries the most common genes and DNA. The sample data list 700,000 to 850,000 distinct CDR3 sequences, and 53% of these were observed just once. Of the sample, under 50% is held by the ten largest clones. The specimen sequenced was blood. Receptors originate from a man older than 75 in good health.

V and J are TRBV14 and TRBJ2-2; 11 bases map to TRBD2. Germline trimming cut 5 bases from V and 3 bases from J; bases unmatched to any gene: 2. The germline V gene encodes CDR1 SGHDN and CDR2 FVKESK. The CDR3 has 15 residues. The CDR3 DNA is TGTGCCAGCAGCATGGGACTAGCGGACACCGGGGAGCTGTTTTTT. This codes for CASSMGLADTGELFF.

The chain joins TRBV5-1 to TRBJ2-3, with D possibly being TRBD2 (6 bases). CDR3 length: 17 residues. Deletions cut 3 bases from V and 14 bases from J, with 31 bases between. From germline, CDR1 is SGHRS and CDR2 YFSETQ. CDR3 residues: CASSSENGGRPHRDAYF. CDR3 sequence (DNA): TGCGCCAGCAGCTCGGAGAATGGGGGGAGGCCTCACAGAGACGCGTATTTT. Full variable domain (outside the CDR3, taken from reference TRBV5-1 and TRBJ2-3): KAGVTQTPRYLIKTRGQQVTLSCSPISGHRSVSWYQQTPGQGLQFLFEYFSETQRNKGNFPGRFSGRQFSNSRSEMNVSTLELGDSALYLCASSSENGGRPHRDAYFGPGTRLTVL.

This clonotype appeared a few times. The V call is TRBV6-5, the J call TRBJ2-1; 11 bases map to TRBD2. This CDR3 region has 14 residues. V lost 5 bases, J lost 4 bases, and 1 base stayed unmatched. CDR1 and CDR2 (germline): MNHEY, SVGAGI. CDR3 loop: CASSRLAGYNEQFF. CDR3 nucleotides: TGTGCCAGCAGTCGACTAGCGGGATACAATGAGCAGTTCTTC.

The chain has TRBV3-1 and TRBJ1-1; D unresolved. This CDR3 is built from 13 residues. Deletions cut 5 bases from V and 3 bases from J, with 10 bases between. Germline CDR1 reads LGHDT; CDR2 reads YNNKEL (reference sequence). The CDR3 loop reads CASSKLPDTEAFF. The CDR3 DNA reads TGTGCCAGCAGCAAGTTACCCGACACTGAAGCTTTCTTT.

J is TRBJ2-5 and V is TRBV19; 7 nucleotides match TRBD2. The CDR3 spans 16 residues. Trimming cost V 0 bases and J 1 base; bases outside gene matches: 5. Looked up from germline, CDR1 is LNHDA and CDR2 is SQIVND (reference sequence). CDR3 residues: CASSIENRLAQETQYF. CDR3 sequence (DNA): TGTGCCAGTAGTATAGAGAACCGACTAGCCCAAGAGACCCAGTACTTC.

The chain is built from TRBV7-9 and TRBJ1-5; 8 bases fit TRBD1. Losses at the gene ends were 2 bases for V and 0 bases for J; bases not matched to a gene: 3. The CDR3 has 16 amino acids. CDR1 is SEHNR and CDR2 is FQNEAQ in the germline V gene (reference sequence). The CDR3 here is CASSLSGQASNQPQHF. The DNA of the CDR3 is TGTGCCAGCAGCTTATCGGGACAGGCTAGCAATCAGCCCCAGCATTTT. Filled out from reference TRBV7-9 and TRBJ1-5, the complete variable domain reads DTGVSQNPRHKITKRGQNVTFRCDPISEHNRLYWYRQTLGQGPEFLTYFQNEAQLEKSRLLSDRFSAERPKGSFSTLEIQRTEQGDSAMYLCASSLSGQASNQPQHFGDGTRLSIL.

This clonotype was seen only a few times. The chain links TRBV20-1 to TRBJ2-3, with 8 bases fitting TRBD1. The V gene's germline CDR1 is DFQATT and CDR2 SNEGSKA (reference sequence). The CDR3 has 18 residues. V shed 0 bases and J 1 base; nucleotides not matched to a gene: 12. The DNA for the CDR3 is TGCAGTGCTAGAGATATGGGGAAAGGACAGGGCGGCACAGATACGCAGTATTTT. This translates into CSARDMGKGQGGTDTQYF.

CDR3 region: CASGRTSGIYNEQFF. For the CDR3, the DNA is TGTGCCAGCGGGAGGACTAGCGGAATATACAATGAGCAGTTCTTC. The chain carries TRBV12-3 or TRBV12-4 and TRBJ2-1; TRBD2 aligns across 10 bases. Losses at the gene ends were 8 bases for V and 4 bases for J; bases not matched to a gene: 8. This CDR3 region has 15 residues.

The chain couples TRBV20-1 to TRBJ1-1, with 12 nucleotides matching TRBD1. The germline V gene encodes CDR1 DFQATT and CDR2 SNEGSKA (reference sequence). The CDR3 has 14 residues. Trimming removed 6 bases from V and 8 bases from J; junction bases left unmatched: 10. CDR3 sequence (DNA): TGCAGTGCCGCCGGGACAGGGGGCAGCTTGGAAGCTTTCTTT. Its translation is CSAAGTGGSLEAFF.

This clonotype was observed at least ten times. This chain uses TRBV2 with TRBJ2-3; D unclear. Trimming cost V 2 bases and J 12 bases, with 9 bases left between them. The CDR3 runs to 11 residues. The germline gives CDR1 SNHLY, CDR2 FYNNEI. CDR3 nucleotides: TGTGCCAGCAGTGAAACTCAGGTTCAGTATTTT. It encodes CASSETQVQYF.

This CDR3 reads CASSHPGPTTGELFF. CDR3 bases: TGTGCCAGCAGTCACCCGGGGCCCACAACCGGGGAGCTGTTTTTT. J is TRBJ2-2 and V is TRBV5-6; tentatively, D is TRBD1 or TRBD2 (5 bases each). V gave up 5 bases and J gave up 5 bases, with 16 bases separating them. The germline V gene has CDR1 SGHDT and CDR2 YYEEEE. There are 15 residues in the CDR3.

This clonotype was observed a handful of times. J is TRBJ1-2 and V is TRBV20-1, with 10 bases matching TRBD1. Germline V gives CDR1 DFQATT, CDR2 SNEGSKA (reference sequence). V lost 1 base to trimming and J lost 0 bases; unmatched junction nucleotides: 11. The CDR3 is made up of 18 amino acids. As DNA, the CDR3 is TGCAGTGCTAGAGCGCTACCGGGACAGGGGCCGACTAACTATGGCTACACCTTC. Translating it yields CSARALPGQGPTNYGYTF.

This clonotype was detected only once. CDR3 in DNA: TGTGCCAGCAGCGCAGGGGGCGGACTTAGCAATCAGCCCCAGCATTTT. It yields the protein CASSAGGGLSNQPQHF. This rearrangement joins TRBV9 to TRBJ1-5; 8 bases line up with TRBD1. Germline CDR1 and CDR2: SGDLS and YYNGEE. Unmatched junction bases numbered 5, after V lost 3 bases and J lost 0 bases. The CDR3 runs 16 residues.

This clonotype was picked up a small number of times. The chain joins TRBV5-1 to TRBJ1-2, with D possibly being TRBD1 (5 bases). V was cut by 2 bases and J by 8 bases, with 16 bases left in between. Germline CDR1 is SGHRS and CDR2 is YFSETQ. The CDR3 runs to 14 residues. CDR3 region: CASSFHPMTDGYTF. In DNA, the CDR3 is TGCGCCAGCAGCTTCCACCCTATGACAGACGGCTACACCTTC.

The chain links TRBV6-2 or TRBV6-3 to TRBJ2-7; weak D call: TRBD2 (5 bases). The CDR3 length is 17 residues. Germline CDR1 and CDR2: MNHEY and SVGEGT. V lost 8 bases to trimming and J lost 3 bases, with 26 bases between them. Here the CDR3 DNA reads TGTGCCAGCCCCCAACCAGAAAAGTCTAGCACCGACTACGAGCAGTACTTC. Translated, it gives CASPQPEKSSTDYEQYF.

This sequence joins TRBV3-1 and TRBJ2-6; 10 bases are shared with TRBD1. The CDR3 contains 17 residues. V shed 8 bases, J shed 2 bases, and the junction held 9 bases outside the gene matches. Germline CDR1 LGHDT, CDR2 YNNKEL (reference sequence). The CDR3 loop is CASSPTGGGTGANVLTF. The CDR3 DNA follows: TGTGCCAGCTCGCCGACAGGGGGCGGAACTGGGGCCAACGTCCTGACTTTC.

The CDR3: CASSLDRGEETQYF. The DNA of the CDR3 is TGCGCCAGCAGCTTGGACAGGGGGGAAGAGACCCAGTACTTC. This chain uses TRBV5-1 with TRBJ2-5; TRBD1 matches 8 bases. J lost 3 bases, V lost 0 bases, and 1 base had no gene match. There are 14 residues in the CDR3. Germline loops: CDR1 SGHRS, CDR2 YFSETQ.

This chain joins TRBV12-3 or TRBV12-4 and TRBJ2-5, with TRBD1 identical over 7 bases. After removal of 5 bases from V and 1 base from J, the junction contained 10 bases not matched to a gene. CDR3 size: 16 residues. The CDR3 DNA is TGTGCCAGCAGTACAATGACAGGGAGACCCCAAGAGACCCAGTACTTC. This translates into CASSTMTGRPQETQYF.

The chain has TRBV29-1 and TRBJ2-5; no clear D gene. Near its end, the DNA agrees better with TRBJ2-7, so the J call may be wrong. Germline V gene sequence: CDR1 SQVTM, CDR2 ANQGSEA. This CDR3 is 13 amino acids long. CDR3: CSVELVNSYEQYF. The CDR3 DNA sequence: TGCAGCGTTGAGCTGGTCAATTCTTACGAGCAGTACTTC.

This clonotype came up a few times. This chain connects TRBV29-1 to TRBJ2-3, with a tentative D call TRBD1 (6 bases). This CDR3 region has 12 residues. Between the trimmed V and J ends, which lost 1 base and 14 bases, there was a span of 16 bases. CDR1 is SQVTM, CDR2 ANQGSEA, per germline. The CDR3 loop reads CSVEATSTGAYF. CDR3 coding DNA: TGCAGCGTTGAAGCCACGTCGACAGGAGCGTATTTT.

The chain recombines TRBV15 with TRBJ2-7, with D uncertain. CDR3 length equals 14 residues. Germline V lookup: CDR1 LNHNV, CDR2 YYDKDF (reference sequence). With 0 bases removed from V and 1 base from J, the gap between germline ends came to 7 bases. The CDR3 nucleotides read TGTGCCACCAGCAGAGATCTGGGGTCCTACGAGCAGTACTTC. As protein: CATSRDLGSYEQYF.

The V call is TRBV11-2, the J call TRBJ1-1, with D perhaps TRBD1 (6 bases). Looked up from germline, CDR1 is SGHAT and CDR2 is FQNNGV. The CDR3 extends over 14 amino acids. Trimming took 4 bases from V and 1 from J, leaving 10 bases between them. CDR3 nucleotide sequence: TGTGCCAGCAGCTCCGGACAGAAGAACACTGAAGCTTTCTTT. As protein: CASSSGQKNTEAFF.

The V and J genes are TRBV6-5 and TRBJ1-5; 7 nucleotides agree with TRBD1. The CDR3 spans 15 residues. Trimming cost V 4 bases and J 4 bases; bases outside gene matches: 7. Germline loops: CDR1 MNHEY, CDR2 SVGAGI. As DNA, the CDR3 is TGTGCCAGCAGTTCCCACGGGACAGTTAATCAGCCCCAGCATTTT. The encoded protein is CASSSHGTVNQPQHF.

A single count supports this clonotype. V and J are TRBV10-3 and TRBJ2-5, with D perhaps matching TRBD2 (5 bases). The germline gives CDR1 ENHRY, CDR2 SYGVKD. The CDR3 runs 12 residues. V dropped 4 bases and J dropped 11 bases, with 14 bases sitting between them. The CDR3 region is CAISGGQVAQYF. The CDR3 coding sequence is TGTGCCATCAGTGGAGGGCAGGTCGCGCAGTACTTC.

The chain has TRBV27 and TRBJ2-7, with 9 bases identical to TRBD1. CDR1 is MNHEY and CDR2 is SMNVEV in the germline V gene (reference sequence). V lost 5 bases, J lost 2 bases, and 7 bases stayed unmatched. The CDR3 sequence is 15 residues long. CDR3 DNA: TGTGCCAGCAGTACGGGGACAGGGTGGACCTACGAGCAGTACTTC. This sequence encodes CASSTGTGWTYEQYF.

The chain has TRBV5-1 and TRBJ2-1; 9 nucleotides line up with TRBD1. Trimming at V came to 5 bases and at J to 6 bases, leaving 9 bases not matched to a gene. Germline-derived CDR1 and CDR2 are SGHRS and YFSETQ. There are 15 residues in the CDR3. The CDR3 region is CASRPGQGIFNEQFF. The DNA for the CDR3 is TGCGCCAGCAGACCGGGACAGGGTATTTTCAATGAGCAGTTCTTC.

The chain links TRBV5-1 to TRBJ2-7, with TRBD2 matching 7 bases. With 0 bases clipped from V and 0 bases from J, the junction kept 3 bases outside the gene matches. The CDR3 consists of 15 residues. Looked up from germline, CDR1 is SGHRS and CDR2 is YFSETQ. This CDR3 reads CASSLEGGSSYEQYF. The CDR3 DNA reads TGCGCCAGCAGCTTGGAGGGAGGGTCCTCCTACGAGCAGTACTTC.

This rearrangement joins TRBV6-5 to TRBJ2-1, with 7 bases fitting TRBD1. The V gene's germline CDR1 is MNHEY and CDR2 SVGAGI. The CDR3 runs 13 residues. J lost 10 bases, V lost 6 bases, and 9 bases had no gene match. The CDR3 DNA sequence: TGTGCCAGCAGGGGTAGACAGGGCGGCGAGCAGTTCTTC. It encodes CASRGRQGGEQFF.